This TCR beta chain originates from a study of lymphopenia after photon versus proton radiotherapy. Comments on this clone: The antigen is unknown.

Measured with immunoSEQ multiplex PCR; TCRdb has only the in-frame clones, and not every one. The repertoire includes about 25,000 clones, over 80% of them detected once, and roughly 19% sits in the top ten. V was pared by 5 bases and J by 6 bases, with 19 bases between. The germline CDR1 and CDR2 sequences are SGHAT and FQDESV (reference sequence). This CDR3 contains 15 residues. Study-level results: After the lymphocyte nadir, photon-treated repertoires showed oligoclonal expansion, especially of CD8+ Temra cells.

This receptor was obtained from a man aged 50 to 60 with gastric cancer. The starting material was peripheral blood, obtained from a patient treated with photon-based radiotherapy. The chain has TRBV11-1 and TRBJ1-1, with TRBD1 as a possible D gene (5 bases). The CDR3 reads CASSPRTGTDAEAFF. The DNA for the CDR3 is TGTGCCAGCAGCCCGAGAACTGGGACTGACGCTGAAGCTTTCTTT.